This TCR beta chain was identified in a study of OX40 agonist ivuxolimab in advanced cancers. Sequenced by immunoSEQ multiplex PCR; TCRdb stores in-frame clones only, minus some. The sample lists some 84,000 clones, roughly 89% occurring once. Germline CDR1 MGHRA, CDR2 YSYEKL. V was cut by 3 bases and J by 0 bases, with 15 bases left in between. CDR3 length: 17 amino acids. The rearrangement links TRBV4-1 to TRBJ1-5, with D perhaps matching TRBD1 (6 bases). The TCR comes from an adult with an advanced solid tumor such as melanoma, head and neck, liver or kidney cancer. Sample: CD4+ or CD8+ T cells sorted from blood, taken in a trial of the OX40 agonist ivuxolimab. The CDR3 loop reads CASSHNRQVNSNQPQHF. In DNA form, the CDR3 reads TGCGCCAGCAGCCATAACCGACAGGTCAATAGCAATCAGCCCCAGCATTTT.